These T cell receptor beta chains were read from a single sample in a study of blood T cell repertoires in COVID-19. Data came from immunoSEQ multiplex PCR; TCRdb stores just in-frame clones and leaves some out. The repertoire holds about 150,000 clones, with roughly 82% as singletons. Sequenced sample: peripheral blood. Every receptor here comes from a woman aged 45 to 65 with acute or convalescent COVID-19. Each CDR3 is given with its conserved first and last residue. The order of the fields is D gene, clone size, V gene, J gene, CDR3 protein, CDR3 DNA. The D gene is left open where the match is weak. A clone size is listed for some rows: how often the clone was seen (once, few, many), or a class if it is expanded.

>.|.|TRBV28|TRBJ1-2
CASSWGGVNYGYTF
TGTGCCAGCAGTTGGGGGGGCGTTAACTATGGCTACACCTTC
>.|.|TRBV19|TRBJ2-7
CASSIGGAYEQYF
TGTGCCAGTAGTATAGGCGGAGCCTACGAGCAGTACTTC
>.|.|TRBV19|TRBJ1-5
CASAEVRNQPQHF
TGTGCCAGCGCCGAAGTGAGAAATCAGCCCCAGCATTTT
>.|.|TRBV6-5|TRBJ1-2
CASSYVGADGYTF
TGTGCCAGCAGTTATGTAGGAGCAGATGGCTACACCTTC
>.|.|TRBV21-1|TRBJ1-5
CASSKAVLTDIRYNQPQHF
TGTGCCAGCAGCAAAGCGGTTTTAACAGACATCCGTTACAATCAGCCCCAGCATTTT
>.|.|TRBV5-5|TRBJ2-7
CASSQGPDPYEQYF
TGTGCCAGCAGCCAGGGGCCGGACCCCTACGAGCAGTACTTC
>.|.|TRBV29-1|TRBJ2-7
CSGVRDTQSYEQYF
TGCAGCGGGGTCCGGGACACCCAATCCTACGAGCAGTACTTC
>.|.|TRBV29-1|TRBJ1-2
CSVGDRLRGYTF
TGCAGCGTTGGAGACAGGTTGAGAGGCTACACCTTC
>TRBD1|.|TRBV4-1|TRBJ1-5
CASSQSGTENQPQHF
TGCGCCAGCAGCCAATCCGGGACAGAGAATCAGCCCCAGCATTTT
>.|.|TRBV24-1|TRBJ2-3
CATGAGDTQYF
TGTGCCACCGGGGCAGGAGATACGCAGTATTTT
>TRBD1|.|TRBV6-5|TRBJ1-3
CASSSRGPGNTIYF
TGTGCCAGCAGTTCGAGGGGGCCCGGAAACACCATATATTTT
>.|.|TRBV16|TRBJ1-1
CASSADRNTEAFF
TGTGCCAGCAGCGCGGACAGGAACACTGAAGCTTTCTTT
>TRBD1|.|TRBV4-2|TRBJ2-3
CASSQEGSTGGGDTQYF
TGTGCCAGCAGCCAAGAAGGAAGCACAGGGGGCGGTGATACGCAGTATTTT
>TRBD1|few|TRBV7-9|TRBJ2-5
CASSLTGSRPQETQYF
TGTGCCAGCAGCTTGACAGGGAGCCGACCCCAAGAGACCCAGTACTTC
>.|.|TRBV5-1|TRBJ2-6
CASSLSPSGANVLTF
TGCGCCAGCAGCCTTAGTCCTTCTGGGGCCAACGTCCTGACTTTC
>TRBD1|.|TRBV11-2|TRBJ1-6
CASSTGTGNNSPLHF
TGTGCCAGCAGCACCGGGACAGGGAATAATTCACCCCTCCACTTT
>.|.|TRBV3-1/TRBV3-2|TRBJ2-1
CASSLSSYNEQFF
TGTGCCAGCAGTTTGTCTTCCTACAATGAGCAGTTCTTC
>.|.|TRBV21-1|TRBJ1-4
CASSNERAVTNEKLFF
TGTGCCAGCAGCAACGAGAGGGCAGTAACTAATGAAAAACTGTTTTTT
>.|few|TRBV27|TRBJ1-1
CASSPFSGGFGRGDTEAFF
TGTGCCAGCAGTCCCTTTAGCGGGGGGTTCGGGCGTGGGGACACTGAAGCTTTCTTT
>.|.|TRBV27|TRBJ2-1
CASSLLARSYNEQFF
TGTGCCAGCAGTTTACTAGCGCGCTCCTACAATGAGCAGTTCTTC
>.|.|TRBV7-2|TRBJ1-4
CASSLSAGANEKLFF
TGTGCCAGCAGCTTAAGCGCGGGGGCTAATGAAAAACTGTTTTTT
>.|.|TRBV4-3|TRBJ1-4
CASSKKRDRFEKLFF
TGCGCCAGCAGCAAAAAGCGGGACCGATTTGAAAAACTGTTTTTT
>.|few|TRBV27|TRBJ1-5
CASSSGLGNQPQHF
TGTGCCAGCAGTTCAGGGTTAGGCAATCAGCCCCAGCATTTT
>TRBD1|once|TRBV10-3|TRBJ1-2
CAISAGTGGYTF
TGTGCCATCAGTGCTGGGACAGGTGGCTACACCTTC
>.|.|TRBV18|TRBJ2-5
CASSPSVAAQETQYF
TGTGCCAGCTCACCGTCGGTCGCGGCTCAAGAGACCCAGTACTTC
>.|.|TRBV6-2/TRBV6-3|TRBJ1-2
CASSTREANYGYTF
TGTGCCAGCAGTACGCGGGAAGCTAACTATGGCTACACCTTC
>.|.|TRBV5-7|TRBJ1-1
CASSLAARPTEAFF
TGTGCCAGCAGCTTGGCCGCCAGGCCCACTGAAGCTTTCTTT
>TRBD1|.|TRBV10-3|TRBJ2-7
CAMKLSRDRDEQYF
TGTGCCATGAAACTAAGCCGGGACAGGGACGAGCAGTACTTC
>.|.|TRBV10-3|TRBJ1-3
CAIRPGQRNTIYF
TGTGCCATCAGGCCGGGACAACGGAACACCATATATTTT
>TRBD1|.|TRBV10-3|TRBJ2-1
CAISATGGGYNEQFF
TGTGCCATCAGCGCAACAGGGGGTGGCTACAATGAGCAGTTCTTC
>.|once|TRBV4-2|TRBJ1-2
CASSQELTDAPNYGYTF
TGTGCCAGCAGCCAAGAATTGACAGACGCTCCTAACTATGGCTACACCTTC
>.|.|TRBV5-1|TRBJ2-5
CASSFGVTETQYF
TGCGCCAGCAGCTTCGGGGTTACGGAGACCCAGTACTTC
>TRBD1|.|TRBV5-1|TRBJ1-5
CASSPGQGGNQPQHF
TGCGCCAGCAGCCCTGGACAGGGGGGGAATCAGCCCCAGCATTTT
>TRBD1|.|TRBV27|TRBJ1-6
CASTRQGAWNSPLHF
TGTGCCAGCACCCGACAGGGGGCCTGGAATTCACCCCTCCACTTT
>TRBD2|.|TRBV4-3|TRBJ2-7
CASSQVFAGGPQQYF
TGCGCCAGCAGCCAGGTATTTGCGGGGGGGCCTCAGCAGTACTTC
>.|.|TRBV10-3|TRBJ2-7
CAISSRAPSYEQYF
TGTGCCATCAGTTCCCGAGCCCCCTCCTACGAGCAGTACTTC
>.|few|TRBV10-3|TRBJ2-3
CAISGRSTDTQYF
TGTGCCATCAGTGGCCGGAGCACAGATACGCAGTATTTT
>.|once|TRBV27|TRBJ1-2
CASSHYRGAGGYTF
TGTGCCAGCAGCCATTATCGGGGGGCAGGGGGCTACACCTTC
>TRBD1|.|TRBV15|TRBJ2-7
CATSSKGQGTLGYEQYF
TGTGCCACCAGCAGTAAAGGACAGGGGACGCTCGGCTACGAGCAGTACTTC
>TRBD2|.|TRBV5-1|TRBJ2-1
CASSLWPSGNYGNEQFF
TGCGCCAGCAGCTTGTGGCCTAGCGGGAATTATGGGAATGAGCAGTTCTTC
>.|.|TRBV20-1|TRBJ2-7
CSAVLAAEQYF
TGCAGTGCCGTACTAGCTGCCGAGCAGTACTTC